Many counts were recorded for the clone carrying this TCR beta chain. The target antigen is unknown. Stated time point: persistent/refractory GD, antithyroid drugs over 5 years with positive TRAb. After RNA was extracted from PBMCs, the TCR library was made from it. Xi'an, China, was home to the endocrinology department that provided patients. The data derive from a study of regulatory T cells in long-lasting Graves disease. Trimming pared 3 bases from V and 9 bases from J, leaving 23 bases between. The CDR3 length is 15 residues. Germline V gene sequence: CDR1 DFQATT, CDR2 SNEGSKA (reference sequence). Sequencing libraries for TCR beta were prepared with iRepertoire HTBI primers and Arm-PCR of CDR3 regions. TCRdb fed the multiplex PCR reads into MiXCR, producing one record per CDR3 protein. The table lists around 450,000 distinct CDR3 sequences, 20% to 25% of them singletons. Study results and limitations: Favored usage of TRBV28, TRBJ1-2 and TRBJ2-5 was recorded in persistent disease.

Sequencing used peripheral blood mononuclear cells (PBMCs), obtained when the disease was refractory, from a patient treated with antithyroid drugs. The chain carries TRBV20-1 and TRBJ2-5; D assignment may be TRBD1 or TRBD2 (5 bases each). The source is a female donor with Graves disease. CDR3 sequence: CSARVSQVGSLAQYF. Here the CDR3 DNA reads TGCAGTGCTAGGGTCTCACAGGTTGGGAGTTTGGCCCAGTACTTC.